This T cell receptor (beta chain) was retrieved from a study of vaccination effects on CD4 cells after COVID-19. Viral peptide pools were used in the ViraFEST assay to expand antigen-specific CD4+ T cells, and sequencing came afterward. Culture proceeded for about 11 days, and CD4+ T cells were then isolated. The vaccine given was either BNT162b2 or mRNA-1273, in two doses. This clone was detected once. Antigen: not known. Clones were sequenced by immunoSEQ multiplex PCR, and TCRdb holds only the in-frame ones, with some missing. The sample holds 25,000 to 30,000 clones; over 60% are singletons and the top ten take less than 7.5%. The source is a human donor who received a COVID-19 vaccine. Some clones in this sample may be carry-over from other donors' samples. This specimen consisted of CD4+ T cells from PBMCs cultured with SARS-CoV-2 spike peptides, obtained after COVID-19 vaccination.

The CDR3, as DNA: TGTGCCAGCAGCTTAGAGGACAGGGAAAATTCACCCCTCCACTTT. Its protein is CASSLEDRENSPLHF. This chain joins TRBV5-6 and TRBJ1-6, with 8 bases aligning to TRBD1. J lost 7 bases, V lost 2 bases, and 5 bases had no gene match. The CDR3 loop spans 15 amino acids. CDR1 and CDR2 from the germline V gene are SGHDT and YYEEEE.